The clone carrying this TCR beta chain was picked up one time. Trimming removed 2 bases from V and 5 bases from J; junction bases left unmatched: 7. The CDR3 loop spans 15 amino acids. Per the germline V gene, CDR1 is PRHDT and CDR2 is FYEKMQ (reference sequence). This entry comes from a study of technical replicates of blood from several donors. Here immunoSEQ multiplex PCR was the method, and the copy in TCRdb shows in-frame clones only, minus some. Altogether 44,000 or so clones are present, 90% to 95% being singletons, with the ten largest covering 3.9%. The chain links TRBV13 to TRBJ2-3, with 7 bases identical to TRBD1. The sequence was collected from a human donor in good health. Some clones in this sample may be carry-over from other donors' samples. Sequenced sample: PBMCs. The CDR3 spells CASSLLRGHLDTQYF. The CDR3 DNA sequence: TGTGCCAGCAGCTTATTGAGGGGGCACCTAGATACGCAGTATTTT.